The source of this T cell receptor beta chain is a study of T cells after yellow fever vaccination. Study-wide findings and caveats: At around 95% for CD4 and about 88% for CD8, most primary-vaccination clones showed up again after the booster. Repertoires sorted by FACS could include abundant clonotypes that are contaminants from the bulk population. Although the secondary response was weaker, it peaked faster, at day 5 versus 15. Relatively few clonotypes were ones that appeared in both CD4 and CD8 compartments.

This CDR3 contains 14 residues. CDR1 DFQATT and CDR2 SNEGSKA come from the germline V gene (reference sequence). V was trimmed by 6 bases and J by 5 bases, leaving 14 bases between them. TCRdb recomputed calls from the 5' RACE reads with MiXCR, one row per CDR3 protein. Counted here are a few hundred thousand distinct CDR3 sequences, 3.5% to 4.5% occurring once; the ten biggest clones make up approximately 19%. This clonotype was observed many times. What it binds is not known. This clonotype was sampled from a man between 18 and 29 years old who received the YFV17D yellow fever vaccine. This chain connects TRBV20-1 to TRBJ1-6; possible D gene TRBD1, 5 bases. Specimen: PBMCs, collected 15 days after the yellow fever booster vaccination. The CDR3 sequence: CSAPRGTNNSPLHF. DNA for the CDR3: TGCAGTGCGCCCCGGGGGACTAATAATTCACCCCTCCACTTT.